The rows below give T cell receptor beta chains drawn from one sample of a study of T-cell memory formation after mild COVID-19. TCRdb fed the 5' RACE reads into MiXCR, producing one record per CDR3 protein. The sample lists tens of thousands of distinct CDR3 sequences, around a quarter seen once, with under 45% in the top ten. Specimen: PBMCs or a T cell subset sorted from them (not recorded which). Every receptor here comes from a man between 18 and 35 years old who had mild COVID-19 (a few samples of this study predate the infection). Cell type and time point are not known. The CDR3 runs from the conserved cysteine through the conserved F or W. D genes are given only for firm matches. Only part of the rows carry a size: once, few, many, or a class if the clone is expanded.

>NA|few|TRBV7-3|TRBJ2-1
TGTGCCAGCAGCTTCCGTACGGGCGATGAGCAGTTCTTC
CASSFRTGDEQFF
>NA|NA|TRBV11-2|TRBJ2-1
TGTGCCAGCAGCTCACCGGGACACCCATACAATGAGCAGTTCTTC
CASSSPGHPYNEQFF
>TRBD1|few|TRBV28|TRBJ2-7
TGTGCCAGCCGGGACAGGGGGTACGAGCAGTACTTC
CASRDRGYEQYF
>NA|NA|TRBV29-1|TRBJ1-2
TGCAGCGTTGGCGGCGACTATGGCTACACCTTC
CSVGGDYGYTF
>TRBD1|NA|TRBV7-9|TRBJ1-1
TGTGCCAGCAGCTTGATACAGGGGGGGAACACTGAAGCTTTCTTT
CASSLIQGGNTEAFF
>NA|few|TRBV19|TRBJ2-2
TGTGCCAGTAAATCTAGGGGCCTAGGCACCGGGGAGCTGTTTTTT
CASKSRGLGTGELFF
>NA|few|TRBV12-3/TRBV12-4|TRBJ2-7
TGTGCCAGCAGTCCCCCTCCGGGATACGAGCAGTACTTC
CASSPPPGYEQYF
>TRBD1|NA|TRBV7-8|TRBJ2-3
TGTGCCAGCAGCGCAGGGACAGGGACAGATACGCAGTATTTT
CASSAGTGTDTQYF
>TRBD1|NA|TRBV6-5|TRBJ1-1
TGTGCCAGCAGTTACGGGACAGGGGATGGAGTCACTGAAGCTTTCTTT
CASSYGTGDGVTEAFF
>NA|few|TRBV12-3/TRBV12-4|TRBJ2-3
TGTGCCAGCAGTTTAACAAGGACTCCCGATCTAGATACGCAGTATTTT
CASSLTRTPDLDTQYF
>TRBD2|NA|TRBV7-2|TRBJ2-5
TGTGCCAGCAGCAAGCGGCCCGGACTAGCGGCTCGGGAGACCCAGTACTTC
CASSKRPGLAARETQYF
>NA|few|TRBV6-5|TRBJ1-2
TGTGCCAGCAGTTACTCGAAAGACGGGGGCCACTATGGCTACACCTTC
CASSYSKDGGHYGYTF
>NA|NA|TRBV7-9|TRBJ2-7
TGTGCCAGCAGCAGCAGACAATCCTACGAGCAGTACTTC
CASSSRQSYEQYF
>NA|few|TRBV6-5|TRBJ2-2
TGTGCCAGCAGTTACGCTAGGACCGGGGAGCTGTTTTTT
CASSYARTGELFF
>NA|NA|TRBV20-1|TRBJ1-5
TGCAGTGCTAGAGAATGGGGTCGGGGGGCCGGCAGCAATCAGCCCCAGCATTTT
CSAREWGRGAGSNQPQHF
>NA|once|TRBV9|TRBJ1-5
TGTGCCAGCAGCGTAGAGGGAATTAATCAGCCCCAGCATTTT
CASSVEGINQPQHF
>NA|few|TRBV12-3/TRBV12-4|TRBJ2-7
TGTGCCAGCAAAGGCCCCTCCTACGAGCAGTACTTC
CASKGPSYEQYF
>NA|NA|TRBV11-2|TRBJ2-7
TGTGCCAGCAGCTCCTCGGGAAGCTCCTACGAGCAGTACTTC
CASSSSGSSYEQYF
>TRBD2|NA|TRBV7-2|TRBJ2-3
TGTGCCAGCGGATTAGCGGGGTCCACAGATACGCAGTATTTT
CASGLAGSTDTQYF
>TRBD1|NA|TRBV20-1|TRBJ2-3
TGCAGTGCTAGAGTGCCTGGGACAGGGACGAGTACGCAGTATTTT
CSARVPGTGTSTQYF
>TRBD2|few|TRBV6-2/TRBV6-3|TRBJ2-5
TGTGCCAGCAGTCCTCCCCCACGACTGGGCAGCGGGGGTCAAGAGACCCAGTACTTC
CASSPPPRLGSGGQETQYF
>NA|few|TRBV9|TRBJ1-3
TGTGCCAGCAGCGTAGGACGGAGCTCTGGAAACACCATATATTTT
CASSVGRSSGNTIYF
>NA|NA|TRBV5-5|TRBJ2-5
TGTGCCAGTCTCCCGAGAAAAGGGGGGGCAGGGGAGACCCAGTACTTC
CASLPRKGGAGETQYF
>TRBD1|few|TRBV29-1|TRBJ1-2
TGCAGCGTTGATGAGGACAGGAACTATGGCTACACCTTC
CSVDEDRNYGYTF
>TRBD2|few|TRBV7-6|TRBJ2-1
TGTGCCAGCATGGAGGGGACTAGCGGATACAATGAGCAGTTCTTC
CASMEGTSGYNEQFF
>NA|NA|TRBV3-1|TRBJ2-3
TGTGCCAGCAGGGAAGAACGGGGGACAGATACGCAGTATTTT
CASREERGTDTQYF
>TRBD1|few|TRBV6-5|TRBJ1-5
TGTGCCAGCAGACCAATCCGGGACAGGGGGCGAGGGCAGCCCCAGCATTTT
CASRPIRDRGRGQPQHF
>NA|NA|TRBV2|TRBJ1-1
TGTGCCAGCATAGTGATGAAGGACGCCACTGAAGCTTTCTTT
CASIVMKDATEAFF
>NA|NA|TRBV29-1|TRBJ2-3
TGCAGCGTTGAAGACGGAAGCACAGATACGCAGTATTTT
CSVEDGSTDTQYF
>TRBD1|few|TRBV2|TRBJ2-7
TGTGCCAGCACCTATGGGACAGCGAGCTCCTACGAGCAGTACTTC
CASTYGTASSYEQYF
>NA|few|TRBV15|TRBJ2-5
TGTGCCACCAGCAGAGTTCGCAGTCAGCTCCAGGGGGAGACCCAGTACTTC
CATSRVRSQLQGETQYF
>NA|few|TRBV7-3|TRBJ2-3
TGTGCCAGCAGCTCCGCCGAAACGGCAGATACGCAGTATTTT
CASSSAETADTQYF
>NA|few|TRBV11-2|TRBJ2-3
TGTGCCAGCAGCGCCTGGGTAGCGGCTAGCACAGATACGCAGTATTTT
CASSAWVAASTDTQYF
>NA|NA|TRBV11-3|TRBJ2-1
TGTGCCAGCAGCCTACAAGCAGAGTCGTCCGACAATGAGCAGTTCTTC
CASSLQAESSDNEQFF
>NA|NA|TRBV24-1|TRBJ1-2
TGTGCCACCAGTGATCCCGGACAGCCCTCTTCAATCTATGGCTACACCTTC
CATSDPGQPSSIYGYTF
>NA|NA|TRBV11-2|TRBJ2-1
TGTGCCAGCAGCTACGGACGGAGCTCCTACAATGAGCAGTTCTTC
CASSYGRSSYNEQFF
>NA|NA|TRBV9|TRBJ2-5
TGTGCCAGCAGCCTCGGCGGAGCAGGTACTCAAGAGACCCAGTACTTC
CASSLGGAGTQETQYF
>NA|NA|TRBV4-1|TRBJ2-1
TGCGCCAGCAGCCAACTGGGGGCCCTAGGGAGCGATGAGCAGTTCTTC
CASSQLGALGSDEQFF
>NA|NA|TRBV27|TRBJ2-1
TGTGCCAGCAGTTTAGACGGGGGCGACTACAATGAGCAGTTCTTC
CASSLDGGDYNEQFF
>NA|few|TRBV6-5|TRBJ2-2
TGTGCCAGCAGTTCCAGACGCAGTAGGGGGGAGCTGTTTTTT
CASSSRRSRGELFF
>NA|few|TRBV4-1|TRBJ2-1
TGCGCCAGCAGCCAAAGTAGGGGCTCTAGCTCCTACAATGAGCAGTTCTTC
CASSQSRGSSSYNEQFF
>NA|once|TRBV6-5|TRBJ2-1
TGTGCCAGCAGTCTCGGCGGGGTAGCCTACAATGAGCAGTTCTTC
CASSLGGVAYNEQFF
>NA|NA|TRBV27|TRBJ2-1
TGTGCCAGCAGTTCCTTCCCCGGCGGGGGCATCTTC
CASSSFPGGGIF